This entry lists 13 T cell receptor beta chains sequenced from one sample in a study of control samples from healthy donors and cancer patients. Generated by immunoSEQ multiplex PCR, the TCRdb table keeps only in-frame clones and is missing some. The sample records 130,000 to 150,000 clones, 80% to 95% being singletons. Sequencing input: blood. These TCRs come from a man younger than 35 in good health.

The genes are TRBV27 and TRBJ2-2, with TRBD2 matching 10 bases. CDR3 size: 16 residues. The germline CDR1 and CDR2 sequences are MNHEY and SMNVEV (reference sequence). J gave up 4 bases and V 6 bases, and 8 bases lay outside the gene matches. The CDR3 reads CASSYSGRVRTGELFF. Here the CDR3 DNA reads TGTGCCAGCAGCTACAGCGGGAGGGTGCGCACCGGGGAGCTGTTTTTT.

The V call is TRBV10-1, the J call TRBJ2-1, with 8 positions matching TRBD2. The V and J ends lost 3 bases and 0 bases, in that order; junction bases with no gene match: 4. This CDR3 contains 16 residues. CDR1 and CDR2 from the germline V gene are WNHNN and SYGVQD (reference sequence). The CDR3 protein is CASSEEAGDSYNEQFF. CDR3 coding DNA: TGCGCCAGCAGTGAAGAAGCGGGGGACTCCTACAATGAGCAGTTCTTC.

This chain uses TRBV6-6 with TRBJ2-3, with TRBD2 identical over 7 bases. Germline V CDR1 and CDR2: MNHNY, SVGAGI (reference sequence). J was trimmed by 5 bases and V by 5 bases; bases with no gene match: 10. The CDR3 runs 15 residues. DNA of the CDR3: TGTGCCAGCAGTCGATCGCGGGAGTGGCAAGATACGCAGTATTTT. It codes for CASSRSREWQDTQYF.

The chain combines TRBV11-2 with TRBJ1-1; D might be TRBD1 (5 bases). The V gene lost 4 bases and the J gene lost 1 base, with 10 bases spanning the gap. This CDR3 contains 14 residues. Germline-derived CDR1 and CDR2 are SGHAT and FQNNGV. CDR3 in amino acids: CASSSIDRNTEAFF. The CDR3 DNA is TGTGCCAGCAGCTCGATCGACAGGAACACTGAAGCTTTCTTT.

V usage is TRBV9 and J usage is TRBJ2-1; the match to TRBD2 covers 7 bases. CDR3 size: 17 residues. J lost 4 bases, V lost 1 base, and 11 bases had no gene match. Germline CDR1 and CDR2: SGDLS and YYNGEE. The CDR3 sequence: CASSVYTRRERYNEQFF. Here the CDR3 DNA reads TGTGCCAGCAGCGTATATACTCGGCGGGAGAGATACAATGAGCAGTTCTTC.

The sample holds one count of this clone. The genes are TRBV30 and TRBJ1-2; no clear D. This CDR3 comprises 12 residues. Germline-derived CDR1 and CDR2 are GTSNPN and SVGIG (reference sequence). Trimming stripped 8 bases from V and 6 bases from J, with 16 bases between. The CDR3 DNA sequence: TGTGCCGTCGATAGGACGGCTAATGGCTACACCTTC. Residues: CAVDRTANGYTF.

V usage is TRBV27 and J usage is TRBJ1-4; a weak D match, TRBD1 (5 bases). The V gene lost 3 bases and the J gene lost 4 bases, with 9 bases spanning the gap. The CDR3 runs to 14 residues. Germline V gene lookup returns CDR1 MNHEY and CDR2 SMNVEV (reference sequence). In DNA, the CDR3 is TGTGCCAGCAGTTTTGGGGGAGTTAATGAAAAACTGTTTTTT. It codes for CASSFGGVNEKLFF.

The chain is built from TRBV9 and TRBJ1-2, with D uncertain. The CDR3 spans 13 residues. Trimming left V 0 bases short and J 8 bases short, with 11 bases between. Germline V gene lookup returns CDR1 SGDLS and CDR2 YYNGEE. CDR3 amino acids: CASSVGGVGGYTF. The CDR3 DNA sequence: TGTGCCAGCAGCGTAGGTGGAGTGGGGGGCTACACCTTC. The full variable domain, its missing parts supplied by reference TRBV9 and TRBJ1-2, is DSGVTQTPKHLITATGQRVTLRCSPRSGDLSVYWYQQSLDQGLQFLIQYYNGEERAKGNILERFSAQQFPDLHSELNLSSLELGDSALYFCASSVGGVGGYTFGSGTRLTVV.

The rearrangement uses TRBV6-5 and TRBJ2-1; maybe TRBD1 (6 bases). Trimming shortened V by 6 bases and J by 8 bases, and 17 bases separated the two germline ends. Per germline, CDR1 MNHEY and CDR2 SVGAGI. This CDR3 has 14 residues. The DNA for the CDR3 is TGTGCCAGCAGCTTTGGGGGCGCCGACTATGAGCAGTTCTTC. Translation: CASSFGGADYEQFF.

The chain links TRBV29-1 to TRBJ1-2, with unresolved D. From germline, CDR1 is SQVTM and CDR2 ANQGSEA. Trimming took 4 bases from V and 5 from J, leaving 17 bases between them. The CDR3 loop spans 14 amino acids. The CDR3 region has the DNA TGCAGCGTTGGCACCTCCCTTCAGTCGTATGGCTACACCTTC. It codes for CSVGTSLQSYGYTF.

The chain joins TRBV7-6 to TRBJ2-7, with D perhaps given as TRBD1 or TRBD2 (5 bases each). The V and J ends lost 5 bases and 6 bases respectively, with 17 bases between them. The V gene's germline CDR1 is SGHVS and CDR2 FNYEAQ. The length of the CDR3 is 14 residues. CDR3 coding DNA: TGTGCCAGCAGCATAGGGACGCCAGGGACCGAGCAGTACTTC. Translation: CASSIGTPGTEQYF.

V usage is TRBV14 and J usage is TRBJ1-5; a weak D match, TRBD1 (5 bases). There are 18 residues in the CDR3. Per germline, CDR1 SGHDN and CDR2 FVKESK. The germline V and J ends were trimmed by 0 bases and 3 bases, with 18 bases remaining between them. The CDR3 sequence is CASSQELQGMRDNQPQHF. The CDR3, as DNA: TGTGCCAGCAGCCAAGAACTTCAGGGTATGCGCGACAATCAGCCCCAGCATTTT.

The gene calls are TRBV10-1 and TRBJ1-5; 7 bases are shared with TRBD1. Germline-derived CDR1 and CDR2 are WNHNN and SYGVQD (reference sequence). V lost 4 bases to trimming and J lost 6 bases; unmatched junction nucleotides: 0. This CDR3 contains 12 residues. The CDR3 DNA reads as TGCGCCAGCAGTGGACAGGGTCAGCCCCAGCATTTT. It translates to CASSGQGQPQHF.